This T cell receptor (beta chain) was retrieved from a study of blood T cell repertoires in COVID-19. About the research overall: Sites across the United States, Italy and Spain contributed samples from acute and convalescent COVID-19. From T cells, B-cell-depleted T cells, or PBMCs came the material, which was cDNA or gDNA.

This CDR3 is built from 16 residues. Original analysis: Amplification from reference gene primers served as the basis for estimated nucleated cell counts. This table comes from immunoSEQ multiplex PCR, and its TCRdb copy is limited to in-frame clones, with some not included. V, J and clone size reflect that table, while D and trimming were determined from the DNA. This sample has 100,000 to 150,000 clones, with roughly four fifths found just once. Material: peripheral blood. This chain links TRBV12-2 with TRBJ2-3; the D call in the table, TRBD2, was not verified against the DNA. TRBV12-2 is a pseudogene segment. The source is a human donor in a cohort sampled during active COVID-19. DNA of the CDR3: TGTGCAAGTCGCTTATTTAGCGATAGAAGCACAGATACGCAGTATTTT. It codes for CASRLFSDRSTDTQYF.